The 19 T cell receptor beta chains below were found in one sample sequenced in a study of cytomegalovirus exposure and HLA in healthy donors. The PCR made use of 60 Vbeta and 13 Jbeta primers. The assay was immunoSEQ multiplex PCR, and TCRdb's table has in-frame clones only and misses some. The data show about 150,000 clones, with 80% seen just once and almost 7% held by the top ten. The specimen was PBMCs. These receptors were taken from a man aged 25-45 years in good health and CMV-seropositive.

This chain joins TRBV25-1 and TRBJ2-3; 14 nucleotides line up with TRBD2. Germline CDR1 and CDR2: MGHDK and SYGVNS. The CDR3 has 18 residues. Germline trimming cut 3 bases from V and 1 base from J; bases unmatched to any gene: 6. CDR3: CASSDRTSGGRGTDTQYF. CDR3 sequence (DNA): TGTGCCAGCAGTGACCGGACTAGCGGGGGGAGGGGCACAGATACGCAGTATTTT.

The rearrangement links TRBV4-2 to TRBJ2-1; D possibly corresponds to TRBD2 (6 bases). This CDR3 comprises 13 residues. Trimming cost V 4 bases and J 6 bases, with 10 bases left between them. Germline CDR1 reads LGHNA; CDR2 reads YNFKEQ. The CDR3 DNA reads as TGTGCCAGCAGCCCACGGACTATCAATGAGCAGTTCTTC. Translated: CASSPRTINEQFF.

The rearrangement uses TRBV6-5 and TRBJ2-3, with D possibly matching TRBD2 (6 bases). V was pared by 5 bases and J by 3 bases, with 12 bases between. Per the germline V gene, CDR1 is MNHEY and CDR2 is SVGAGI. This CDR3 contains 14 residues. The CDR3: CASSPRERTDTQYF. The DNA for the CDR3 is TGTGCCAGCAGTCCCCGGGAGAGGACAGATACGCAGTATTTT.

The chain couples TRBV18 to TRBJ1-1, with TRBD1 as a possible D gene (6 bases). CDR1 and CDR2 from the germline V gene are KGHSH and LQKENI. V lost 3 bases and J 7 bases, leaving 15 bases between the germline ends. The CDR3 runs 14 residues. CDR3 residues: CASSPLGTTIEAFF. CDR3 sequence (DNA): TGTGCCAGCTCACCCCTTGGGACAACGATTGAAGCTTTCTTT.

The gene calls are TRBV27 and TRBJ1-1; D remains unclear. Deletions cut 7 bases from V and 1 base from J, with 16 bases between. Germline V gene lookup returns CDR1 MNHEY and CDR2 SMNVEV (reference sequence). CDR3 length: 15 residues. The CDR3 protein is CASKLGHAPNTEAFF. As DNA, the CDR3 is TGTGCCAGCAAGCTTGGGCACGCACCGAACACTGAAGCTTTCTTT.

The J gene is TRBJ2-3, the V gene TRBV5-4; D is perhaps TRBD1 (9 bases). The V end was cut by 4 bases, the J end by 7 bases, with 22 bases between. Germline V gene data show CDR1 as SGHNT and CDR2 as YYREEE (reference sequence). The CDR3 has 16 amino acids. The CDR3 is CASSRGGDRAPNTQYF. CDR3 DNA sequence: TGTGCCAGCAGCCGGGGGGGGGACAGGGCCCCCAATACGCAGTATTTT.

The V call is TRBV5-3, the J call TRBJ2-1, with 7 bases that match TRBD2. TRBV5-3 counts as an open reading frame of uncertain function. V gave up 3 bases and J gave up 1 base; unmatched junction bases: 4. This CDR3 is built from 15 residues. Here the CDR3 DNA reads TGTGCCAGAAGCTGCCGGGAGGCTTCCTACAATGAGCAGTTCTTC. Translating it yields CARSCREASYNEQFF.

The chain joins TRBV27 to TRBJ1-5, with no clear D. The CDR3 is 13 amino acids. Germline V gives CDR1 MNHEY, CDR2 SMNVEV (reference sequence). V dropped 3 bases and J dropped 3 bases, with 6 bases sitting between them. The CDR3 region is CASSLGDNQPQHF. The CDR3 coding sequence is TGTGCCAGCAGTTTGGGAGACAATCAGCCCCAGCATTTT.

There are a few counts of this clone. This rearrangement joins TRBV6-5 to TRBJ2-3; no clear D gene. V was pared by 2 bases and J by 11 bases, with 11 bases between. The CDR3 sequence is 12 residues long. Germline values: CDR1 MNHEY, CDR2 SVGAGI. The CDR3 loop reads CASSYTPEVQYF. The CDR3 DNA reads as TGTGCCAGCAGTTACACCCCCGAGGTGCAGTATTTT.

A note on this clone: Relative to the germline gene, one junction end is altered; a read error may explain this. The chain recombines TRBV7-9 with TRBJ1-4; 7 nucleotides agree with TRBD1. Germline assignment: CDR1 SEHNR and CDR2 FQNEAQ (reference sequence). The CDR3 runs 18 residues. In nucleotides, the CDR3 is TGTTCCAGCAGCCAAACCGGACGGCAGGGGGTGGGTAATGAAAAACTGTTTTTT. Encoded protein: CSSSQTGRQGVGNEKLFF.

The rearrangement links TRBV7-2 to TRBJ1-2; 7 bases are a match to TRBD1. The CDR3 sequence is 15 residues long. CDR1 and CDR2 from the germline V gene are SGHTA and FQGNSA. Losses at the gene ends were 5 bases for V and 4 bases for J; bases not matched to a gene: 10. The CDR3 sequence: CASSPGGDVGYGYTF. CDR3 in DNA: TGTGCCAGCAGCCCAGGGGGAGACGTGGGCTATGGCTACACCTTC.

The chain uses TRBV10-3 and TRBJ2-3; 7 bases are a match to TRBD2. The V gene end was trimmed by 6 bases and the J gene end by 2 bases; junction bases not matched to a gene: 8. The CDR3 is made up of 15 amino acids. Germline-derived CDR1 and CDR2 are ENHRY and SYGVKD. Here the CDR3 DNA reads TGTGCCATCAGGCGGGAGTCAGGGTTCACAGATACGCAGTATTTT. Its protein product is CAIRRESGFTDTQYF.

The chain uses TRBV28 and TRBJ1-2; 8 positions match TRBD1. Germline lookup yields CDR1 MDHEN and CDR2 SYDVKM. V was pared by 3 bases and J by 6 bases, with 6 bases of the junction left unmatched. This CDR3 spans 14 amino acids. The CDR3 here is CASSFRDRLNGYTF. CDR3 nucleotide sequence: TGTGCCAGCAGTTTCCGGGACAGGTTAAATGGCTACACCTTC.

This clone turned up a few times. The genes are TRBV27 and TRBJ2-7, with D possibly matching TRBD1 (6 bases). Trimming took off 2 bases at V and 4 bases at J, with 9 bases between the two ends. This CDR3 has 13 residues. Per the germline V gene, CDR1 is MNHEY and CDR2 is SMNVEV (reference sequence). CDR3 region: CASSLGGGYEQYF. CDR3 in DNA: TGTGCCAGCAGTTTAGGGGGCGGGTACGAGCAGTACTTC.

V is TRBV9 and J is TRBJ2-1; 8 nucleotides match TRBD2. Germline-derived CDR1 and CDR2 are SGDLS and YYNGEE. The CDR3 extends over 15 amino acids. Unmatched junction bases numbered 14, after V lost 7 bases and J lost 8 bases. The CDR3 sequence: CASGPRLARHDEQFF. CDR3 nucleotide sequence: TGTGCCAGCGGACCACGACTAGCGCGTCACGATGAGCAGTTCTTC.

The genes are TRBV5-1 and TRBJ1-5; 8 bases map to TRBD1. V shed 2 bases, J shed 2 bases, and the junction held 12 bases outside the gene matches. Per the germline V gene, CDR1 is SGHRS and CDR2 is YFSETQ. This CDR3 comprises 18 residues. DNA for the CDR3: TGCGCCAGCAGCTTTCGACCTCTTACGGACAGGGGCAATCAGCCCCAGCATTTT. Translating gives CASSFRPLTDRGNQPQHF.

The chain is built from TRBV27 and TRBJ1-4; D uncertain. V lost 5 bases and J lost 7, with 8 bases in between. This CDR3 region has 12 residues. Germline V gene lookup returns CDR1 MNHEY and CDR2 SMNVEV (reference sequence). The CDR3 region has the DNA TGTGCCAGCAGTGACTCCTTTGAAAAACTGTTTTTT. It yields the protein CASSDSFEKLFF.

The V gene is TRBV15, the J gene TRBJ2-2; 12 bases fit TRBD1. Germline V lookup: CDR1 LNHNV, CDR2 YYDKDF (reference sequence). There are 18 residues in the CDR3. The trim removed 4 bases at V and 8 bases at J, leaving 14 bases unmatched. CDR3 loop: CATSTPSPGTGGIGELFF. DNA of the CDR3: TGTGCCACCAGCACCCCGAGCCCCGGGACAGGGGGCATAGGGGAGCTGTTTTTT.

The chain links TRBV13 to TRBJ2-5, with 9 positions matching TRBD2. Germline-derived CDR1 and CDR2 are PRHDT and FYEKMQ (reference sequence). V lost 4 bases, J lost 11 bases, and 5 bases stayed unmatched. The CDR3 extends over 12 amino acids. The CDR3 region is CASSSGLAEQYF. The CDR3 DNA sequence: TGTGCCAGCAGCTCGGGACTAGCTGAGCAGTACTTC.